This TCR beta chain was documented in a study of regulatory T cells in long-lasting Graves disease. Study results and caveats: TRBV28, TRBJ1-2 and TRBJ2-5 were favored in persistent disease.

Concerning this clonotype: Its specificity is not known. At one end, the junction sequence differs from germline, possibly due to a read error.

This CDR3 comprises 14 residues. Germline lookup yields CDR1 SGHNT and CDR2 YYREEE (reference sequence). The time point is: newly diagnosed GD, antithyroid drugs for less than 3 months. Scientists built the TCR library using RNA that was extracted from PBMCs. Construction of the TCR beta libraries employed iRepertoire HTBI primers in conjunction with Arm-PCR of CDR3 regions. MiXCR, applied by TCRdb to the multiplex PCR reads, yields one record per CDR3 protein. The sample carries 400,000 to 500,000 distinct CDR3 sequences, roughly 15% recorded once. The same data also contributed to another study, on T cells in Graves' hyperthyroidism and ophthalmopathy.

V and J are TRBV5-4 and TRBJ1-2, with a possible D match to TRBD1 (5 bases). Sequencing was performed on peripheral blood mononuclear cells (PBMCs), taken at new diagnosis, from a patient treated with antithyroid drugs. The receptor's source is a woman in her thirties or forties with Graves disease. The CDR3 region has the DNA TGTGCCAGCAGCCCCTCGGGGACTGACTATAGCTACACCTTC. Translating gives CASSPSGTDYSYTF.